The T cell receptor beta chain described here comes from a study of blood T cells in healthy people across ages. In regard to this clonotype: Its target is not known.

Trimming removed 0 bases at V and 0 bases at J, with 9 bases between. The CDR3 length is 16 residues. Germline values: CDR1 SGDLS, CDR2 YYNGEE. Study findings and constraints: More naive CD4+ cells and higher diversity marked long-lived donors relative to aged donors. Measured against age, TCR beta diversity per million T cells decreased in a roughly linear manner.

The authors ran a second PCR of 7 to 11 cycles using a sample-barcoded 5' primer and a J-beta primer mix. One entry per CDR3 protein results from TCRdb running MiXCR on the 5' RACE reads. Among about 1.6 million distinct CDR3 sequences listed, almost 35% were seen once. The V gene is TRBV9, the J gene TRBJ1-4, with D unresolved. This TCR came from a woman aged 25 to 39 in good health. Sequenced material: blood. CDR3 in amino acids: CASSVEATATNEKLFF. The CDR3 nucleotides are TGTGCCAGCAGCGTAGAAGCAACGGCAACTAATGAAAAACTGTTTTTT.